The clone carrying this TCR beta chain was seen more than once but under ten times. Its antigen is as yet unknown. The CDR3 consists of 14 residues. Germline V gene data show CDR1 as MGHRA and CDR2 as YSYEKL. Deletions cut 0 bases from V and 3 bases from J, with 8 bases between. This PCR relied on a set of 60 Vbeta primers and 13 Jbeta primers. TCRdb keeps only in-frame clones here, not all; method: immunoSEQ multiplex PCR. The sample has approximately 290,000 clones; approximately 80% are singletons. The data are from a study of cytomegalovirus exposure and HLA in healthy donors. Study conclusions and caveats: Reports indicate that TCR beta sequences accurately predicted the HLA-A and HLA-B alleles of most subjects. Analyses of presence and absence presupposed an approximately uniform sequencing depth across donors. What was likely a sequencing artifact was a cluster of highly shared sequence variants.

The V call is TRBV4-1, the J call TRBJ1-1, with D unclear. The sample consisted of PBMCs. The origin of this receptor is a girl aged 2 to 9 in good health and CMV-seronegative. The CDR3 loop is CASSQDRVDTEAFF. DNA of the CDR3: TGCGCCAGCAGCCAAGATCGGGTCGACACTGAAGCTTTCTTT.